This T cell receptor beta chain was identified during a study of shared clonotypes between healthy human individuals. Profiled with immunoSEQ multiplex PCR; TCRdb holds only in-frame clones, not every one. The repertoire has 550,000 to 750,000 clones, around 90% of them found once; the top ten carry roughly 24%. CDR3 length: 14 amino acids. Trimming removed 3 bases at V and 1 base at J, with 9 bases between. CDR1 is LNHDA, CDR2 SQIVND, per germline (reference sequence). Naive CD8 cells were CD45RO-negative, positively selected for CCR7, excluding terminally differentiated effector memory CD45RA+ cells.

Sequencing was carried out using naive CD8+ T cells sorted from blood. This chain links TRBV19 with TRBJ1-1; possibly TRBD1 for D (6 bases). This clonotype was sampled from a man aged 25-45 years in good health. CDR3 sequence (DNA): TGTGCCAGTAGTATCCGGGACACGAACACTGAAGCTTTCTTT. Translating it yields CASSIRDTNTEAFF.